The rows below give T cell receptor beta chains drawn from one sample of a study of blood T cell repertoires in COVID-19. This table comes from immunoSEQ multiplex PCR, and its TCRdb copy is limited to in-frame clones, with some not included. The sample has approximately 300,000 clones; around 80% are singletons. The specimen sequenced was peripheral blood. The source is a woman in her forties or fifties with acute or convalescent COVID-19. Each CDR3 is given with its conserved first and last residue. Some rows have no size entry. The others give once, few or many, or a class for an expanded clone.

V gene	clone size	J gene	CDR3 length	CDR3 protein
TRBV6-6	-	TRBJ2-7	15	CASRLDRTVPYEQYF
TRBV5-1	-	TRBJ2-1	15	CASSWGGTRANEQFF
TRBV11-2	few	TRBJ2-2	16	CASSPFSGGVPGELFF
TRBV19	-	TRBJ1-5	16	CASSISYSGVNQPQHF
TRBV6-6	-	TRBJ2-3	19	CASSRLSGTSGGAVDTQYF
TRBV9	-	TRBJ2-5	14	CASSAGQGLETQYF
TRBV2	-	TRBJ1-4	12	CASSQGDEKLFF
TRBV9	-	TRBJ2-1	16	CASSVAGQGPHNEQFF
TRBV7-2	-	TRBJ2-3	16	CASSLTGTSGTDTQYF
TRBV6-6	-	TRBJ2-1	17	CASRRLAGGSVHDEQFF
TRBV2	-	TRBJ2-6	16	CASRNAGDPGANVLTF
TRBV7-2	-	TRBJ1-1	14	CASSLAGTGTEAFF
TRBV27	-	TRBJ2-7	16	CASSPPLAASSYEQYF
TRBV28	-	TRBJ1-3	15	CASRKSLPSGNTIYF
TRBV13	-	TRBJ2-7	13	CASSLGQSYEQYF
TRBV6-4	-	TRBJ2-1	14	CASSETGGRDEQFF
TRBV20-1	-	TRBJ2-1	11	CSASPDNEQFF
TRBV5-4	-	TRBJ2-6	16	CASSLVPSSGANVLTF